A selection of T cell receptor beta chains follows, all from one sample in a study of human T cells and chemical hapten exposure. TCRdb reprocessed the RACE reads with MiXCR, giving one entry per CDR3 protein. The sample includes under 300,000 distinct CDR3 sequences, just under 8% of them seen just once. The specimen was whole blood, collected in connection with sensitization to the hapten diphenylcyclopropenone (DPC). The receptors were gathered from a man younger than 35 with alopecia areata. Some clones in this sample may be carry-over from other donors' samples. Each CDR3 is given with its conserved first and last residue. A D gene is named only where the DNA matches it firmly. The listing skips clone size in some rows; elsewhere it reads once, few, many or a size class.

>many|TRBV28|TRBD2|TRBJ2-3
TGTGCCAGCAGACGACGCGGGGGAGGTAGCACAGATACGCAGTATTTT
CASRRRGGGSTDTQYF
>few|TRBV21-1|-|TRBJ1-4
TGTGCCAGCAAGCAGAATGAAATGAGGAGTGAAAAACTGTTTTTT
CASKQNEMRSEKLFF
>many|TRBV20-1|-|TRBJ1-5
TGCAGTGCTCTATCAGGGGAAGTTAGTCAGCCCCAGCATTTT
CSALSGEVSQPQHF
>-|TRBV5-1|TRBD1|TRBJ1-2
TGCGCCAGCAGGTTGACAGGGATAAGGGCTAACTATGGCTACACCTTC
CASRLTGIRANYGYTF
>few|TRBV28|-|TRBJ1-1
TGTGCCAGCAGTTGGTGGGGGGGACGGAGGAACACTGAAGCTTTCTTT
CASSWWGGRRNTEAFF
>few|TRBV7-9|-|TRBJ1-2
TGTGCCAGCAGCTTGGGCCCCCTGGACAGTACTAACTATGGCTACACCTTC
CASSLGPLDSTNYGYTF
>few|TRBV6-2/TRBV6-3|-|TRBJ2-7
TGTGCCAGCACCGACTACTACGAGCAGTACTTC
CASTDYYEQYF
>-|TRBV5-1|-|TRBJ2-5
TGCGCCAGCAGCGAAGGACAGAGCCAAGAGACCCAGTACTTC
CASSEGQSQETQYF
>-|TRBV5-4|-|TRBJ2-2
TGTGCCAGCAGCTCTCCAGGGGCGAACACCGGGGAGCTGTTTTTT
CASSSPGANTGELFF
>few|TRBV11-2|-|TRBJ1-1
TGTGCCAGCAGCTTAGACATTCGAGGGAGGGCTGAAGCTTTCTTT
CASSLDIRGRAEAFF
>-|TRBV28|TRBD1|TRBJ2-3
TGTGCCAGCAGTCTACCCGGGACAGGCACAGATACGCAGTATTTT
CASSLPGTGTDTQYF
>-|TRBV9|-|TRBJ2-1
TGTGCCAGCAGCCCCAGTCTCGGGGGCAATGAGCAGTTCTTC
CASSPSLGGNEQFF
>-|TRBV23-1|TRBD1|TRBJ2-7
TGCCCCCGGGACAGGTCAACCGAGCAGTACTTC
CPRDRSTEQYF
>many|TRBV6-2/TRBV6-3|-|TRBJ2-2
TGTGCCAGCAGTCCAAACAGGGCCGGGGAGCTGTTTTTT
CASSPNRAGELFF
>few|TRBV7-2|-|TRBJ2-4
TGTGCCAGCAGCTCGCTAGGGATTCAGTACTTC
CASSSLGIQYF
>many|TRBV6-2/TRBV6-3|-|TRBJ1-3
TGTGCCAGCACTGGCCTCTCTGGAAACACCATATATTTT
CASTGLSGNTIYF
>-|TRBV9|TRBD1|TRBJ1-2
TGTGCCAGCAGGGCTCTGGACAGGGCTACCGCTGGCTACACCTTC
CASRALDRATAGYTF
>-|TRBV11-2|-|TRBJ2-3
TGTGCCAGCAGCTTAGTTTTCGGCCGGGCGCAGTATTTT
CASSLVFGRAQYF
>many|TRBV20-1|-|TRBJ1-6
TGCAGTGCCCCGGGGGTCTCGAATTCACCCCTCCACTTT
CSAPGVSNSPLHF
>-|TRBV7-2|-|TRBJ1-1
TGTGCCAGCAGCTTATACAGGGTTACTGAAGCTTTCTTT
CASSLYRVTEAFF
>many|TRBV10-3|TRBD1|TRBJ2-7
TGTGCCATCAGTTGGACAGGGCTGAAGGAGAGCGAGCAGTACTTC
CAISWTGLKESEQYF
>few|TRBV5-4|-|TRBJ2-2
TGTGCCAGCAGCTTGGAGTGGGGACCGAACACCGGGGAGCTGTTTTTT
CASSLEWGPNTGELFF
>-|TRBV7-2|-|TRBJ2-5
TGTGCCAGCAGCTTAGTTAGCGGGCCGGGGGCGTTACAAGAGACCCAGTACTTC
CASSLVSGPGALQETQYF
>many|TRBV21-1|-|TRBJ2-1
TGTGCCAGCGGACCGACAGGGCGTGGACTAGGCTTTTATAGTGAGCAGTTCTTC
CASGPTGRGLGFYSEQFF
>-|TRBV6-4|-|TRBJ2-1
TGTGCCAGCAGTGACTCGATAACCGGCTCCTACAATGAGCAGTTCTTC
CASSDSITGSYNEQFF
>many|TRBV28|-|TRBJ2-2
TGTGCCAGCAGTTCTGTCCCCGGGGAGCTGTTTTTT
CASSSVPGELFF
>few|TRBV6-6|-|TRBJ1-6
TGTGCCAGCAGTTCCGCTACACAGGGATATAATTCACCCCTCCACTTT
CASSSATQGYNSPLHF
>many|TRBV10-3|-|TRBJ1-1
TGTGCCATCAGGGACACTGGGAACACTGAAGCTTTCTTT
CAIRDTGNTEAFF
>few|TRBV4-1|-|TRBJ1-5
TGCGCCAGCAGCCAAGCAGGTTATAGCAATCAGCCCCAGCATTTT
CASSQAGYSNQPQHF
>-|TRBV5-1|TRBD1|TRBJ1-2
TGCGCCAGCAGACCGGGACAGGGGCCCCATAACTATGGCTACACCTTC
CASRPGQGPHNYGYTF
>few|TRBV5-1|-|TRBJ2-3
TGCGCCAGCAGCTTAACGGCCCGCCAGCCGAACACAGATACGCAGTATTTT
CASSLTARQPNTDTQYF
>few|TRBV10-2|TRBD2|TRBJ2-7
TGCGCCAGCAGTGAGCGCGGGGGGTACGAGCAGTACTTC
CASSERGGYEQYF
>few|TRBV7-9|-|TRBJ1-2
TGTGCCAGCAGCCCACTGCGGGGGGCTGGCTATGGCTACACCTTC
CASSPLRGAGYGYTF
>few|TRBV7-2|-|TRBJ2-1
TGTGCCAGCAGCTTAGAACCGGGGGCGGGATCCTACAATGAGCAGTTCTTC
CASSLEPGAGSYNEQFF
>many|TRBV7-3|-|TRBJ2-2
TGTGCCAGCAGCTTCAACGGGGACACCGGGGAGCTGTTTTTT
CASSFNGDTGELFF
>few|TRBV20-1|-|TRBJ1-5
TGCAGTGCCGAGTGGTATGCCGCTAGCAATCAGCCCCAGCATTTT
CSAEWYAASNQPQHF
>-|TRBV20-1|-|TRBJ2-7
TGCAGTGCGGAGGATTTAGAGCGGCTCTCCTACGAGCAGTACTTC
CSAEDLERLSYEQYF
>many|TRBV3-1|-|TRBJ2-2
TGTGCCAGCAGCCAAGCCGGTGGCACCGGGGAGCTGTTTTTT
CASSQAGGTGELFF
>many|TRBV28|-|TRBJ2-2
TGTGCCAGCAACCCCGAGCAGCGTTTCGTCGGGGAGCTGTTTTTT
CASNPEQRFVGELFF
>many|TRBV24-1|TRBD1|TRBJ1-2
TGTGCCACCAGCGAAGAGGGGGCGCACATCGGCGGCTACACCTTC
CATSEEGAHIGGYTF
>many|TRBV6-5|TRBD1|TRBJ2-7
TGTGCCAGCAGTCAGCGCGGGACAGGTTACTACGAGCAGTACTTC
CASSQRGTGYYEQYF
>many|TRBV18|TRBD1|TRBJ2-6
TGTGCCAGCTCACCACTTAACAGGGGAAGATCTGGGGCCAACGTCCTGACTTTC
CASSPLNRGRSGANVLTF
>few|TRBV7-8|-|TRBJ2-3
TGTGCCAGCAGCTTGGAGCCCACAGATACGCAGTATTTT
CASSLEPTDTQYF
>-|TRBV20-1|-|TRBJ2-3
TGCAGTGCTAGACTAAACCAAGGGGTAGATACGCAGTATTTT
CSARLNQGVDTQYF
>few|TRBV5-6|-|TRBJ1-1
TGTGCCAGCAGCTTGCAAGGCGCGACAGATCCTTTCTTT
CASSLQGATDPFF
>-|TRBV7-2|-|TRBJ2-3
TGTGCCAGCAGCTTAGCGCGGCCGTTAAGCACAGATACGCAGTATTTT
CASSLARPLSTDTQYF
>few|TRBV2|-|TRBJ2-3
TGTGCCAGCAGGGTGGAGCTAATCCCAGATACGCAGTATTTT
CASRVELIPDTQYF
>few|TRBV3-1|TRBD1|TRBJ2-6
TGTGCCAGCAGCCCTACCACAGGGGGGTCTGGGGCCAACGTCCTGACTTTC
CASSPTTGGSGANVLTF
>-|TRBV6-2/TRBV6-3|-|TRBJ2-2
TGTGCCAGCACAATGACCGGGGTCTCTAACACCGGGGAGCTGTTTTTT
CASTMTGVSNTGELFF
>few|TRBV9|-|TRBJ2-5
TGTGCCAGCAGCCCTAGGACGAACCAAGAGACCCAGTACTTC
CASSPRTNQETQYF
>few|TRBV25-1|TRBD1|TRBJ1-4
TGTGCCAGCAGTTTCCCGGGACAGGGGAGCGAAAAACTGTTTTTT
CASSFPGQGSEKLFF
>few|TRBV5-1|-|TRBJ1-6
TGCGCCAGCAGTCTAATAATTGACAATTCACCCCTCCACTTT
CASSLIIDNSPLHF
>few|TRBV9|TRBD1|TRBJ1-2
TGTGCCAGCAGCCCCCGGACAGGGACCGGCTATGGCTACACCTTC
CASSPRTGTGYGYTF
>-|TRBV7-9|-|TRBJ2-5
TGTGCCAGCAGCGTCGACTCGAAAGAGACCCAGTACTTC
CASSVDSKETQYF
>-|TRBV28|-|TRBJ2-1
TGTGCCAGCAGAGATGACAGCGGGCAGTTCTTC
CASRDDSGQFF
>few|TRBV7-9|-|TRBJ1-5
TGTGCCAGCAGCTTATCCGGGGCGGGCAATCAGCCCCAGCATTTT
CASSLSGAGNQPQHF
>once|TRBV11-2|-|TRBJ1-5
TGTGCCAGCAGCTTAGAGGTGAATCAGCCCCAGCATTTT
CASSLEVNQPQHF
>many|TRBV10-3|-|TRBJ1-6
TGTGCCATCAATGAAGGTTCGAGGTCACCCCTCCACTTT
CAINEGSRSPLHF
>-|TRBV7-2|-|TRBJ2-1
TGTGCCAGCAGCTTAGACGCAAACCCCAATGAGCAGTTCTTC
CASSLDANPNEQFF